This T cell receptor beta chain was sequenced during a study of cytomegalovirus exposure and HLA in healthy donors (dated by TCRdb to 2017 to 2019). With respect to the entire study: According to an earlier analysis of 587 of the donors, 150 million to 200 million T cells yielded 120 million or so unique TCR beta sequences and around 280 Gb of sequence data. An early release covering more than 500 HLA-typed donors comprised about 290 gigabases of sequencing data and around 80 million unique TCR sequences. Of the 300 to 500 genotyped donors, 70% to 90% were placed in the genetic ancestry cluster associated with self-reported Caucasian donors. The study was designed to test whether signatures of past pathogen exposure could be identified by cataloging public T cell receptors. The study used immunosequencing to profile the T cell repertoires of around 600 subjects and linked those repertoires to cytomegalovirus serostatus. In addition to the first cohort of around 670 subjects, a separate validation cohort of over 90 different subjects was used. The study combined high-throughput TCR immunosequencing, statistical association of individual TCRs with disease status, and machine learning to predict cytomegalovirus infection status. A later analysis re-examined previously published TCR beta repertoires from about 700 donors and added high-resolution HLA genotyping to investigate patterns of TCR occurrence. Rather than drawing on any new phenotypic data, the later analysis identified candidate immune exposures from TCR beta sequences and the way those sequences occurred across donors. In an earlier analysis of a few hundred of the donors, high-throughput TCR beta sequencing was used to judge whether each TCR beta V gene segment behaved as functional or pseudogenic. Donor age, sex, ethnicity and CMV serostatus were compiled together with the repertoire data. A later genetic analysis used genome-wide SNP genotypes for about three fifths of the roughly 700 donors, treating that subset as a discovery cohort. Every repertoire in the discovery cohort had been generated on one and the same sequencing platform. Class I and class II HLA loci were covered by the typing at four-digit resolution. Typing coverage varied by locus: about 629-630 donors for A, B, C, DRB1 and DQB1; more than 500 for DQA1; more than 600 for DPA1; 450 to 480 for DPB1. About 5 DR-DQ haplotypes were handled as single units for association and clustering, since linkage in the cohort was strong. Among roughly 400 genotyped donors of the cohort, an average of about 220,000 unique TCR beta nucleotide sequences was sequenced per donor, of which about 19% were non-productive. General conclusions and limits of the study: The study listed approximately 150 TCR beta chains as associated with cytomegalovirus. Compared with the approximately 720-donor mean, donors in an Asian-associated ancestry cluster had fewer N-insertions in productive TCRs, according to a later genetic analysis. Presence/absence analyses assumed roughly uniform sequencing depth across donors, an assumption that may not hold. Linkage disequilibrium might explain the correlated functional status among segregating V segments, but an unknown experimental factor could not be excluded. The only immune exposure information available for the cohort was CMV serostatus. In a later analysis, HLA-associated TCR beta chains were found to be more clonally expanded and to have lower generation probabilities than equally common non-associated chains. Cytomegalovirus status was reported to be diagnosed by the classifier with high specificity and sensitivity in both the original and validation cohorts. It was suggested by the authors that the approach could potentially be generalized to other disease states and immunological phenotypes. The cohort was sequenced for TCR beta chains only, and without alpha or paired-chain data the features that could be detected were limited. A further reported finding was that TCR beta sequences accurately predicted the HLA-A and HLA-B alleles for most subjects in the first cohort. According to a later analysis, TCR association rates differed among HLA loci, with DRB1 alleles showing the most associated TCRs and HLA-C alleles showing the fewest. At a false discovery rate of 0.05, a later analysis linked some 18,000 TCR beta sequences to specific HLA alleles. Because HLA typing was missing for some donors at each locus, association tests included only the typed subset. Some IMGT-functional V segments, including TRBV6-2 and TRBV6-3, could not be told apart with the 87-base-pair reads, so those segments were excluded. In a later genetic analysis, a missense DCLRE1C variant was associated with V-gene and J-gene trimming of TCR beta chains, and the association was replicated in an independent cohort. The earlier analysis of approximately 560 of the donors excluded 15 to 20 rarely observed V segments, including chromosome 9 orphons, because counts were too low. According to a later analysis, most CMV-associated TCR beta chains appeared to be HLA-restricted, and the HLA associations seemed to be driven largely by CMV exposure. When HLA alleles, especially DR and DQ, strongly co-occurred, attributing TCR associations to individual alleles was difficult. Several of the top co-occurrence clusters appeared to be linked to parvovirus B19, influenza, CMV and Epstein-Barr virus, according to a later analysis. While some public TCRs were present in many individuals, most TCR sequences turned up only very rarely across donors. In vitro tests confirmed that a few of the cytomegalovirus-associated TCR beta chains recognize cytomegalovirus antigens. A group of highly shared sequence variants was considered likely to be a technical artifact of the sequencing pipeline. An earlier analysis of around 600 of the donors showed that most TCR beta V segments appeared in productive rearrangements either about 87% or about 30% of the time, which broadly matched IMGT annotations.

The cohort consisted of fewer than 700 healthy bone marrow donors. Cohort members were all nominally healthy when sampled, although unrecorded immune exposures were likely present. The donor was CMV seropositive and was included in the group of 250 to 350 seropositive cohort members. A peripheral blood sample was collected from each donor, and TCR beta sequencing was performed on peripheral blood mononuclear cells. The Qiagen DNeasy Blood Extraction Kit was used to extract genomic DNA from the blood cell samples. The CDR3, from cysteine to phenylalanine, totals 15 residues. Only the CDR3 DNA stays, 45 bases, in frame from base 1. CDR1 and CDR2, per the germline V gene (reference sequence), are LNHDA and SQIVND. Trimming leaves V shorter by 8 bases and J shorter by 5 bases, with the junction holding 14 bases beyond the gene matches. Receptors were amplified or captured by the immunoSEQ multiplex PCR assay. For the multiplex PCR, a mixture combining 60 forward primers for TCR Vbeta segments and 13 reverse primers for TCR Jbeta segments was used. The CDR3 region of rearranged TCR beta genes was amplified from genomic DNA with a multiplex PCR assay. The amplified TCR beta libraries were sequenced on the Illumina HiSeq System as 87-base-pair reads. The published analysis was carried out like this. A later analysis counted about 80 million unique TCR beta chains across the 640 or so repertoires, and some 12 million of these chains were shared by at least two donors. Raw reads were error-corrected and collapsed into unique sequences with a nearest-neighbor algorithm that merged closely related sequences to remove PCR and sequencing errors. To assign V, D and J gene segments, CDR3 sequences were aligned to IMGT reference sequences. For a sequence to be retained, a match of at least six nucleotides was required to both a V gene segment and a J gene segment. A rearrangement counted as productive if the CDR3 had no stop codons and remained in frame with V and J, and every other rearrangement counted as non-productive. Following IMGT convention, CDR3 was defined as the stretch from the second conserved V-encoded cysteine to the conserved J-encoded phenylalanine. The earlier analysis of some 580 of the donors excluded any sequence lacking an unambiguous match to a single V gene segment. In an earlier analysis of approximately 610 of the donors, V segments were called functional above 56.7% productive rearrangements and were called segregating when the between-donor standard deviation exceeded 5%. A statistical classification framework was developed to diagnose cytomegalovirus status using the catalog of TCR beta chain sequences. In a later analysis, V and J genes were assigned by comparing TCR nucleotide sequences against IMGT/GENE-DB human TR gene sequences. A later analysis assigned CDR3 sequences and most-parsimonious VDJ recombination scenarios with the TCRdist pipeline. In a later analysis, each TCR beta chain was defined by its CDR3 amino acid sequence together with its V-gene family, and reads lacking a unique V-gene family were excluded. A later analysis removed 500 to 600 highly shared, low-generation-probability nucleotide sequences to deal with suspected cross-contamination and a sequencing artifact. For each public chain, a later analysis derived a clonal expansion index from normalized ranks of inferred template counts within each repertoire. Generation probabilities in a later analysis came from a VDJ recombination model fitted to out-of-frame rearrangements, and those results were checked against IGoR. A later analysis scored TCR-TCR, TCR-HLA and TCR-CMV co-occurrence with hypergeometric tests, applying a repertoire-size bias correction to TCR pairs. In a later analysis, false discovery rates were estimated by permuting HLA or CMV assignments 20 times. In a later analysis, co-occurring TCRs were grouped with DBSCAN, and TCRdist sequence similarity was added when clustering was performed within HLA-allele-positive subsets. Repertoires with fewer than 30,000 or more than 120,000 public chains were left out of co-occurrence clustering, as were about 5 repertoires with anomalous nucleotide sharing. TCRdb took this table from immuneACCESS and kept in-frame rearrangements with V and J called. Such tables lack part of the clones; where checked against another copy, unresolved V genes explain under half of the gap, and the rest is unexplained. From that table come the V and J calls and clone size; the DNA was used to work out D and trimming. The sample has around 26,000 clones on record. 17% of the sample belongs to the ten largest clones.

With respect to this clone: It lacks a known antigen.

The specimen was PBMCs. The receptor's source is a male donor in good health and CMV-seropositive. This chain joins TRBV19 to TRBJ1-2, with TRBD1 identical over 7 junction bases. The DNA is TGTGCCAGTGCGGGACTCCCGGGACAGCAGTATGGCTACACCTTC. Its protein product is CASAGLPGQQYGYTF.